The TCR beta chain under discussion was sequenced for a study of T cells in Graves' hyperthyroidism and ophthalmopathy (dated by TCRdb to about 2019). With regard to the full study: Peripheral blood was collected at initial diagnosis, before any treatment. A discovery cohort of about a hundred patients, approximately 45 with Graves' ophthalmopathy and under 60 with stable Graves' hyperthyroidism, was used to find distinguishing TCR V-J signatures. An independent validation cohort of fewer than 20 hyperthyroidism patients and about 16 patients who later progressed to ophthalmopathy tested prospective prediction of ophthalmopathy. The roughly 100 discovery patients were randomly split 7:3 into training and test sets. Thyroid tissue and blood T-cell repertoires from more than five Graves' hyperthyroidism patients were also compared in the study. Once sampling was done, hyperthyroidism patients were given methimazole at a starting dose of 30 mg daily, whereas ophthalmopathy patients were given high-dose intravenous methylprednisolone. The paper describes TCR Vbeta CDR3 sequencing of 140 or so peripheral blood samples, made up of under 50 ophthalmopathy patients, around 73 hyperthyroidism patients and some 17 progressor patients. Beyond this particular receptor, the publication reports: No statistical method was used to set the sample size in advance, and investigators knew the group allocation. In validation, progression to ophthalmopathy was predicted by the model with 70.59% sensitivity and approximately 78% specificity, a median of around 5.9 months before onset. In cross-validation, a model built on a 13 V-J signature told ophthalmopathy apart from stable hyperthyroidism with approximately 90% sensitivity and about 81% specificity, and in testing the same model reached 80%/75%. Most expanded thyroid clonotypes (frequency above 0.001) were also found in blood, which suggests that blood repertoires may mirror thyroid immune responses.

This clonotype was recorded at least ten times. Its antigen is not yet known. Nothing much larger sits one base from this clone, and base qualities are not available. TCR beta CDR3 regions were amplified from RNA transcripts. The first round of RT-PCR for the TCR CDR3 was performed with the HTBI primer set and the Qiagen OneStep RT-PCR kit. A second multiplex PCR round built the libraries, followed by size selection and purification. Sequencing of the libraries was done on an Illumina HiSeq2000 using paired-end 100 bp reads. The original methods were these. SOAPnuke was used to process the raw data, throwing out any read that contained adapters or uncalled bases, had a mean Phred below 15, or lacked an exact constant-primer or identifier match. COPE v1.2.5 was used to merge the high-quality paired reads, and each unique nucleotide sequence was defined as a clonotype. Clonotypes were aligned to IMGT TRBV, TRBD and TRBJ reference segments using MiTCR v1.1. The analysis included only V-J combinations with a frequency above 0.0001, which together covered 99.2% of the repertoires. A TCS score was defined as the ratio of F50 (clonal expansion) to E x V (chaos), with BLOSUM62-based TCRdist applied between CDR3 peptides within each V-J. Welch's t-statistics and random forest reduced just over 500 V-J features to 10 to 15, which were used in a naive Bayes classifier (R e1071). TCRdb itself trimmed the public reads at Q25 with fastp, ran MiXCR and retained productive beta chains. A single entry per CDR3 protein holds the most common genes and DNA from its merged rows. TCRdb's processing, not the authors', yielded these V and J calls. For this sample the table gives 500,000 or so distinct CDR3 sequences, of which 15% to 20% were detected only once. The ten top clones hold over 25% of the sample.

Here V drops 7 bases and J drops 2 bases, and the junction holds 2 bases not matched to any gene. CDR1 and CDR2, looked up from the germline V gene, are MDHEN and SYDVKM. The CDR3 sequence holds 13 residues, the cysteine and phenylalanine included. The DNA shown is the 39-base CDR3, in frame from base 1. Moderately to severely active disease, a Clinical Activity Score of at least 3, a NOSPECS grade of at least 4, and a duration under 3 months were present in ophthalmopathy patients. Patients with uncontrolled infections, other autoimmune diseases, pregnancy or lactation were excluded. Diagnoses were established on the basis of clinical symptoms, serum thyroxine and TRAb, thyroid ultrasound, and orbital computed tomography. PBMCs were separated from 10 ml of fresh peripheral blood using Ficoll-Paque density gradient centrifugation. Total RNA was extracted with Trizol reagent, and quality was checked on an Agilent 2100 Bioanalyzer.

The sequenced material came from blood. This sequence uses TRBV28 and TRBJ1-5; 7 bases in between match TRBD1. The TCR originated in a woman aged 25 to 39 with Graves' ophthalmopathy. CDR3 region: CASNGQGNQPQHF. The DNA sequence is as follows: TGTGCCAGCAATGGACAGGGCAATCAGCCCCAGCATTTT.